This T cell receptor (beta chain) was found in a study of graft-versus-host responses after intestinal transplantation. At the level of the study: Recipients had transplants, and these were multivisceral, liver-intestinal, or isolated intestinal. Every recipient had anti-thymocyte globulin induction and around 3 years of tacrolimus plus steroids. Study results and caveats: Recipient marrow showed GvH clones, some seen first in ileum or blood. Some patients had graft-donor T cell macrochimerism. In their allografts, the ratios of graft-versus-host to host-versus-graft T cell clones were high.

Comment on this clone: No antigen is known for it.

Profiled with immunoSEQ multiplex PCR; TCRdb holds only in-frame clones, not every one. The sample shows some 96,000 clones, 80% to 95% of them seen only once. The specimen comprised PBMCs, sampled just under 460 days after intestinal transplant. The source of this sequence is a human patient who received an intestinal transplant, so some T cells may come from the graft donor.

In DNA, the CDR3 is TGTGCCAGCAGCTGGACGACTAGCGGGGGTGCCTACGAGCAGTACTTC. This sequence encodes CASSWTTSGGAYEQYF. The rearrangement uses TRBV7-8 and TRBJ2-7, with 12 bases identical to TRBD2. The CDR3 covers 16 residues. Trimming cost V 4 bases and J 2 bases; bases outside gene matches: 6. Germline V gives CDR1 SGHVS, CDR2 FQNEAQ.